This T cell receptor (beta chain) was captured by sequencing in a study of T cells after yellow fever vaccination. Across the study: When fractions had low cell numbers, they were prepared with SMART-Seq v4 Ultra Low Input. The study's findings and limits: Contamination by abundant bulk-population clonotypes could be present in FACS-sorted repertoires.

A 5'RACE template-switching step, the method used to make TCR cDNA, added a universal primer site and UMIs. In TCRdb, the 5' RACE reads were re-called with MiXCR into one record per CDR3 protein. The sample holds a few hundred thousand distinct CDR3 sequences, about 4% seen once. V was shortened by 3 bases and J by 6 bases, with 18 bases between the two germline ends. The CDR3 has 15 amino acids. The V gene's germline CDR1 is SGHAT and CDR2 FQDESV (reference sequence). Turning to this clonotype: Its specificity is unknown.

The TCR was taken from a man aged 18-30 years who received the YFV17D yellow fever vaccine. This chain links TRBV11-1 with TRBJ2-7; D tentatively fits TRBD1 or TRBD2 (5 bases each). Material: PBMCs, obtained 5 days after the yellow fever booster vaccination. In DNA form, the CDR3 reads TGTGCCAGCAGCTTCTCTCCGGGACCCAGGGCCGAGCAGTACGTC. Protein: CASSFSPGPRAEQYV.